This TCR beta chain was identified during a study of vaccination and CD4 T cells after COVID-19. Overall study context: Post-vaccination specimens were collected at a median of about 68 days following dose two (range 14 to 241). Overlapping spike peptides served as the stimulus for the cells. These peptides came from SARS-CoV-2 and from the common cold coronaviruses HCoV-NL63, HCoV-OC43 and HCoV-229E.

CDR1 and CDR2 (germline): DFQATT, SNEGSKA (reference sequence). CDR3 length: 11 residues. Trimming removed 7 bases at V and 8 bases at J, with 14 bases between. Regarding treatment: roughly 10-day PBMC culture with coronavirus spike peptide pools or control peptides (ViraFEST assay). A few million PBMCs were grown per well alongside approximately 9.2 IU/ml IL-2 and approximately 9.8 ug/ml peptide pools. A half-volume replacement of the medium with fresh IL-2 medium was performed on days 3 and 7. At the Johns Hopkins FTIC core, DNA taken from cultured CD4+ T cells was sequenced by way of the Oncomine TCR Beta short-read assay. TCRdb independently ran MiXCR on the PCR reads; one entry per CDR3 protein. In the table there are 10,000 to 12,000 distinct CDR3 sequences, 53% of which are singletons. This clonotype was seen a handful of times. Its specificity is not known.

This sequence was found in a human donor who had recovered from COVID-19. The V gene is TRBV20-1, the J gene TRBJ1-2, with D unclear. Sequencing was done on a sample of CD4+ T cells from blood, cultured in vitro. The CDR3 coding sequence is TGCAGTGGTAATCGAGGCCGAGGCTACACCTTC. Its translation is CSGNRGRGYTF.